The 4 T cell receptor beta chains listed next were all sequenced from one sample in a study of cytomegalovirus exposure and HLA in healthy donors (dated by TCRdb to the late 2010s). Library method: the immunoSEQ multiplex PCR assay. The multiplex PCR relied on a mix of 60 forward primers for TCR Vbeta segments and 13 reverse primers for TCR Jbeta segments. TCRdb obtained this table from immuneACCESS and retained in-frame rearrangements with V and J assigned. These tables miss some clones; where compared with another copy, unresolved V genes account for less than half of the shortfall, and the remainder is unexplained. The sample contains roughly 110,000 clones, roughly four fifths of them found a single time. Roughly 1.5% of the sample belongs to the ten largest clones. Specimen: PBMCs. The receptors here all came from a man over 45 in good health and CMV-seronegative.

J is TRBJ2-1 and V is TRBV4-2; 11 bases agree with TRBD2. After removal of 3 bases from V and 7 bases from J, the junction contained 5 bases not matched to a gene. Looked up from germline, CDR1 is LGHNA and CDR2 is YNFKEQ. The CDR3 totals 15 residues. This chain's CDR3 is CASSHSGGAGNEQFF. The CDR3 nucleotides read TGTGCCAGCAGCCATAGCGGGGGGGCCGGGAATGAGCAGTTCTTC.

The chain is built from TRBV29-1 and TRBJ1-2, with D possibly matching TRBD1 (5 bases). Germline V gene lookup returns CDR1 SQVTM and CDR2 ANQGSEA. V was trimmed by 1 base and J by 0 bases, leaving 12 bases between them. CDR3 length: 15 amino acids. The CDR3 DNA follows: TGCAGCGTTGAAGTAGGGGTCGGAGCTAACTATGGCTACACCTTC. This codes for CSVEVGVGANYGYTF.

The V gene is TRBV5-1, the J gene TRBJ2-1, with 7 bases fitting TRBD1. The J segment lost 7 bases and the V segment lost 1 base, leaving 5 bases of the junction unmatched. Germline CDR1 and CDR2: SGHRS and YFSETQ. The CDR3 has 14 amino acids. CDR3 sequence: CASSLTTGKNEQFF. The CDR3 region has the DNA TGCGCCAGCAGCTTGACGACAGGGAAGAATGAGCAGTTCTTC.

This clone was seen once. As DNA, the CDR3 is TGTGCCAGCAGCTTTTTCGAGAGGAACACTGAAGCTTTCTTT. This translates into CASSFFERNTEAFF. This sequence joins TRBV7-9 and TRBJ1-1; D is undetermined. The CDR3 loop spans 14 amino acids. Germline V lookup: CDR1 SEHNR, CDR2 FQNEAQ (reference sequence). Trimming shortened V by 3 bases and J by 1 base, and 9 bases separated the two germline ends. Combining the CDR3 with reference TRBV7-9 and TRBJ1-1 gives the whole variable domain DTGVSQNPRHKITKRGQNVTFRCDPISEHNRLYWYRQTLGQGPEFLTYFQNEAQLEKSRLLSDRFSAERPKGSFSTLEIQRTEQGDSAMYLCASSFFERNTEAFFGQGTRLTVV.